This passage covers 14 T cell receptor beta chains from one sample sequenced in a study of shared clonotypes between healthy human individuals. The protocol was immunoSEQ multiplex PCR, while the TCRdb copy is restricted to in-frame clones and leaves out a portion. The sample comprises approximately 530,000 clones, roughly 95% of which are singletons, and about 0.059% rests with the top ten. What was sequenced was naive CD4+ T cells sorted from blood. Specified subset: CD45RA+ positively selected. Receptors were obtained from a woman aged 25 to 39 in good health.

V and J are TRBV2 and TRBJ2-7; 8 nucleotides agree with TRBD1. CDR1 is SNHLY, CDR2 FYNNEI, per germline. CDR3 size: 14 residues. The trim removed 6 bases at V and 2 bases at J, leaving 6 bases unmatched. The CDR3 sequence is CASSQTGDTYEQYF. As DNA, the CDR3 is TGTGCCAGCAGCCAGACAGGGGACACCTACGAGCAGTACTTC.

This rearrangement joins TRBV7-2 to TRBJ2-5, with 11 bases matching TRBD2. The CDR3 totals 16 residues. V lost 6 bases to trimming and J lost 3 bases; unmatched junction nucleotides: 9. Looked up from germline, CDR1 is SGHTA and CDR2 is FQGNSA. CDR3 in amino acids: CASSPGTSGSKETQYF. CDR3 DNA sequence: TGTGCCAGCAGTCCCGGGACTAGCGGATCTAAAGAGACCCAGTACTTC.

The chain has TRBV5-6 and TRBJ1-1; D is perhaps TRBD1 (5 bases). Germline V lookup: CDR1 SGHDT, CDR2 YYEEEE. The V and J ends lost 0 bases and 0 bases respectively, with 9 bases between them. The CDR3 runs 15 residues. In DNA form, the CDR3 reads TGTGCCAGCAGCTTGGCCGGGGGGGTGAACACTGAAGCTTTCTTT. Translated, it gives CASSLAGGVNTEAFF. The full variable domain, with the rest looked up from reference TRBV5-6 and TRBJ1-1, is DAGVTQSPTHLIKTRGQQVTLRCSPKSGHDTVSWYQQALGQGPQFIFQYYEEEERQRGNFPDRFSGHQFPNYSSELNVNALLLGDSALYLCASSLAGGVNTEAFFGQGTRLTVV.

This rearrangement joins TRBV4-2 to TRBJ2-1; 13 bases match TRBD2. Trimming removed 4 bases from V and 8 bases from J; junction bases left unmatched: 11. Germline V gene lookup returns CDR1 LGHNA and CDR2 YNFKEQ. CDR3 length: 17 residues. The CDR3 coding sequence is TGTGCCAGCAGCCCGATAGGGACTAGCGGGACCTCCCATGAGCAGTTCTTC. Protein sequence: CASSPIGTSGTSHEQFF.

This chain connects TRBV28 to TRBJ1-3; D not resolved. The CDR3 extends over 12 amino acids. V lost 8 bases and J 1 base, leaving 6 bases between the germline ends. CDR1 is MDHEN, CDR2 SYDVKM, per germline. CDR3 region: CASGDSGNTIYF. The CDR3 nucleotides read TGTGCCAGCGGGGATTCTGGAAACACCATATATTTT. Full variable domain (remainder filled in from reference TRBV28 and TRBJ1-3): DVKVTQSSRYLVKRTGEKVFLECVQDMDHENMFWYRQDPGLGLRLIYFSYDVKMKEKGDIPEGYSVSREKKERFSLILESASTNQTSMYLCASGDSGNTIYFGEGSWLTVV.

This chain joins TRBV19 and TRBJ2-4; D ambiguous. CDR1 LNHDA and CDR2 SQIVND come from the germline V gene (reference sequence). Between the trimmed V and J ends, which lost 4 bases and 7 bases, there was a span of 5 bases. The CDR3 has 11 amino acids. The CDR3 DNA reads as TGTGCCAGTAGTACCGGGAACATTCAGTACTTC. As protein: CASSTGNIQYF.

CDR3 region: CASSLPGSNIQYF. For the CDR3, the DNA is TGTGCCAGCAGTTTGCCAGGGAGCAACATTCAGTACTTC. This chain joins TRBV27 and TRBJ2-4, with D possibly being TRBD1 or TRBD2 (5 bases each). Looked up from germline, CDR1 is MNHEY and CDR2 is SMNVEV (reference sequence). V shed 3 bases and J shed 7 bases, with 10 bases lying between them. CDR3 length: 13 residues.

The chain links TRBV18 to TRBJ1-5; D is perhaps TRBD1 (6 bases). The ends were cut back, 2 bases at V and 9 bases at J, with 14 bases in the middle. Per the germline V gene, CDR1 is KGHSH and CDR2 is LQKENI. This CDR3 region has 14 residues. The chain's CDR3 is CASSPGQSLVPQHF. The CDR3 DNA reads as TGTGCCAGCTCACCAGGACAGTCCCTGGTGCCCCAGCATTTT.

This clone was detected once. The rearrangement links TRBV7-9 to TRBJ2-1; D is ambiguous. Trimming removed 3 bases at V and 3 bases at J, with 15 bases between. Germline V CDR1 and CDR2: SEHNR, FQNEAQ (reference sequence). CDR3 length: 16 residues. In nucleotides, the CDR3 is TGTGCCAGCAGCTTCTCGCGGCCTAGTCTCTACAATGAGCAGTTCTTC. It codes for CASSFSRPSLYNEQFF.

This chain uses TRBV29-1 with TRBJ2-1; TRBD2 agrees at 12 bases. Per the germline V gene, CDR1 is SQVTM and CDR2 is ANQGSEA. V gave up 6 bases and J gave up 7 bases; unmatched junction bases: 10. CDR3 length: 15 amino acids. The CDR3 region is CSVSRRLAGVNEQFF. DNA for the CDR3: TGCAGCGTCTCTCGGCGACTAGCGGGAGTAAATGAGCAGTTCTTC.

V and J are TRBV6-5 and TRBJ2-5; TRBD2 agrees at 7 bases. The J call could be wrong; TRBJ2-7 is a better fit for the DNA end. Per the germline V gene, CDR1 is MNHEY and CDR2 is SVGAGI. The CDR3 loop spans 15 amino acids. The chain's CDR3 is CASSSPSGTAYEQYF. The DNA of the CDR3 is TGTGCCAGCAGTTCCCCGAGCGGGACCGCCTACGAGCAGTACTTC.

V and J are TRBV19 and TRBJ2-1; 8 bases are a match to TRBD2. Germline CDR1 and CDR2: LNHDA and SQIVND (reference sequence). The CDR3 contains 15 residues. J lost 4 bases, V lost 5 bases, and 7 bases had no gene match. The CDR3 nucleotides read TGTGCCAGTAGTGAGCGGGAGAGTGCGTACAATGAGCAGTTCTTC. Translated: CASSERESAYNEQFF.

Points on this clone: Other DNA sequences from this sample encode an identical CDR3 as well. The chain is built from TRBV7-9 and TRBJ2-2; D is unclear. The CDR3 is made up of 11 amino acids. Germline values: CDR1 SEHNR, CDR2 FQNEAQ (reference sequence). Trimming removed 5 bases from V and 5 bases from J, with 3 bases in between. CDR3 bases: TGTGCCAGCAGCCCGACCGGGGAGCTGTTTTTT. Its protein product is CASSPTGELFF.

V gene TRBV30 combines with J gene TRBJ2-7; 12 bases map to TRBD2. Germline assignment: CDR1 GTSNPN and CDR2 SVGIG (reference sequence). The CDR3 sequence is 14 residues long. J was trimmed by 5 bases and V by 1 base; bases with no gene match: 3. The DNA of the CDR3 is TGTGCCTGGAGTGACCGACTAGCGGGAGACGAGCAGTACTTC. It codes for CAWSDRLAGDEQYF.